Presented here are 12 T cell receptor beta chains from one specimen sequenced in a study of PD-1 blockade in classical Hodgkin lymphoma (dated by TCRdb to 2020 to 2021). The time point label for this specimen denotes: cycle 1 day 1 (C1D1), immediately before nivolumab initiation. Every trial patient had relapsed after autologous stem cell transplantation, and cohorts A, B and C differed in prior brentuximab vedotin exposure. The library relied on the immunoSEQ multiplex PCR assay. TCRdb's version of the immuneACCESS table is confined to in-frame rearrangements and falls short of the full clone set. An unresolved V gene accounts for under half of the shortfall where checked; the remainder is of unknown origin. The sample has about 21,000 clones on record, 68% of them singletons. Nearly 6% of the sample comes from the top ten. The sample was peripheral blood mononuclear cells (PBMCs), taken at baseline. The source of these receptors is a human donor with classical Hodgkin lymphoma.

The chain employs TRBV6-5 and TRBJ2-7; possible D gene TRBD2, 5 bases. Trimming shortened V by 10 bases and J by 1 base, and 17 bases separated the two germline ends. This CDR3 spans 14 amino acids. Looked up from germline, CDR1 is MNHEY and CDR2 is SVGAGI. DNA for the CDR3: TGTGCCACCATGACGCGAGGGTTTTCCTACGAGCAGTACTTC. This gives the protein CATMTRGFSYEQYF.

J is TRBJ1-5 and V is TRBV7-9, with 9 bases matching TRBD1. The CDR3 covers 16 residues. V gave up 4 bases and J gave up 2 bases; unmatched junction bases: 6. CDR1 is SEHNR and CDR2 is FQNEAQ in the germline V gene (reference sequence). The CDR3 DNA reads as TGTGCCAGCAGCTACGGACAGGGGAGCGGCAATCAGCCCCAGCATTTT. Translated, it gives CASSYGQGSGNQPQHF.

The chain combines TRBV30 with TRBJ1-2; no reliable D call. Germline assignment: CDR1 GTSNPN and CDR2 SVGIG (reference sequence). V lost 5 bases, J lost 0 bases, and 4 bases lay in between. This CDR3 comprises 11 residues. This chain's CDR3 is CAWGANYGYTF. The CDR3 DNA is TGTGCCTGGGGGGCTAACTATGGCTACACCTTC.

The gene calls are TRBV7-9 and TRBJ1-6; unclear D gene. V lost 6 bases, J lost 8 bases, and 20 bases lay in between. Germline CDR1 and CDR2: SEHNR and FQNEAQ (reference sequence). This CDR3 contains 16 residues. The CDR3 region is CASRTTSSDNHSPLHF. The CDR3 nucleotides are TGTGCCAGCAGGACGACGAGTAGTGATAATCATTCACCCCTCCACTTT.

The rearrangement uses TRBV27 and TRBJ2-7, with D possibly being TRBD1 or TRBD2 (5 bases each). The germline CDR1 and CDR2 sequences are MNHEY and SMNVEV (reference sequence). The CDR3 sequence is 14 residues long. Trimming removed 5 bases at V and 3 bases at J, with 14 bases between. The CDR3 DNA reads TGTGCCAGCAGTGAGGCCGGGACGATCTACGAGCAGTACTTC. It specifies CASSEAGTIYEQYF.

This clone came up a few times. The chain joins TRBV11-2 to TRBJ1-1; no clear D gene. CDR1 is SGHAT, CDR2 FQNNGV, per germline. There are 15 residues in the CDR3. V gave up 1 base and J gave up 1 base, with 10 bases separating them. DNA for the CDR3: TGTGCCAGCAGCTTAGTTCGGCGGGGGAACACTGAAGCTTTCTTT. Protein sequence: CASSLVRRGNTEAFF.

The chain has TRBV5-8 and TRBJ1-5; D is possibly TRBD1 (6 bases). V lost 3 bases, J lost 5 bases, and 24 bases lay in between. The CDR3 loop spans 18 amino acids. Germline V CDR1 and CDR2: SGHTS, YDEGEE. Here the CDR3 DNA reads TGTGCCAGCAGCTCCCCACCTGAGGCTAGGGGGGGATATCAGCCCCAGCATTTT. This codes for CASSSPPEARGGYQPQHF.

CDR3 residues: CASSLLPDYGYTF. In DNA form, the CDR3 reads TGTGCCAGCAGTTTACTACCGGACTATGGCTACACCTTC. The chain has TRBV28 and TRBJ1-2; D not certain. Germline V gene lookup returns CDR1 MDHEN and CDR2 SYDVKM. CDR3 length: 13 amino acids. V shed 2 bases and J shed 3 bases, with 7 bases lying between them.

This clone has just one count. The rearrangement links TRBV6-5 to TRBJ2-1; D could derive from TRBD1 or TRBD2 (6 bases each). V lost 6 bases to trimming and J lost 10 bases, with 19 bases between them. The CDR3 contains 14 residues. The germline V gene has CDR1 MNHEY and CDR2 SVGAGI. The CDR3 DNA is TGTGCCAGCAGCCCCACTAGGGGGGCGGGGGAGCAGTTCTTC. Translated: CASSPTRGAGEQFF.

The J gene is TRBJ2-2, the V gene TRBV11-3; a possible D gene is TRBD2 (5 bases). The CDR3 has 15 residues. Between the trimmed V and J ends, which lost 3 bases and 3 bases, there was a span of 11 bases. From germline, CDR1 is SGHNT and CDR2 YENEEA. CDR3 sequence: CASSLTGIYTGELFF. Written as DNA, the CDR3 is TGTGCCAGCAGCTTGACGGGGATTTACACCGGGGAGCTGTTTTTT.

V usage is TRBV28 and J usage is TRBJ2-7; TRBD2 aligns across 12 bases. After removal of 4 bases from V and 1 base from J, the junction contained 20 bases not matched to a gene. Per germline, CDR1 MDHEN and CDR2 SYDVKM. This CDR3 spans 21 amino acids. CDR3 in DNA: TGTGCCAGCAGTTACCAATTAACGGGGCCCCTCGGACTAGCGGGGTCCTACGAGCAGTACTTC. This encodes CASSYQLTGPLGLAGSYEQYF.

In DNA form, the CDR3 reads TGTGCCATCCTACAAAGGGTCCAAGAGACCCAGTACTTC. It specifies CAILQRVQETQYF. The chain has TRBV21-1 and TRBJ2-5. TRBV21-1 is a pseudogene segment. This CDR3 comprises 13 residues.